This T cell receptor (beta chain) was captured in a study of shared clonotypes between healthy human individuals. Study information: Serving as donors were two women and three men, whose ages spanned 18 to 49.

Assay: immunoSEQ multiplex PCR; the TCRdb copy retains only in-frame clones and omits some. This sample has 100,000 to 120,000 clones, with approximately 70% found just once. A note on this clone: Antigen specificity is unknown.

Germline assignment: CDR1 SQVTM and CDR2 ANQGSEA. Unmatched junction bases numbered 0, after V lost 6 bases and J lost 4 bases. The CDR3 extends over 11 amino acids. General observations from the study: The naive CD4 repertoires of several donors were compared, and approximately 5.3% of clonotypes were shared.

The sample comprised memory CD8+ T cells sorted from blood. Stated subset: CD45RO+ cells pooled with CCR7-negative TemRA cells. The chain is built from TRBV29-1 and TRBJ1-1, with 9 nucleotides matching TRBD1. This clonotype was sampled from a woman between 25 and 40 years old in good health. CDR3 sequence: CSVDRGTEAFF. DNA of the CDR3: TGCAGCGTGGACAGGGGCACTGAAGCTTTCTTT.